The entry below describes one T cell receptor (beta chain). What antigen it recognizes has not been identified. No much larger clone is present one base from it, and per-base qualities are unavailable. The donors were healthy, HIV-negative adults with no recently reported acute infections or vaccinations. Every donor was a Caucasian adult living in Nashville, Tennessee, USA. CD4+ T cells were enriched by magnetic negative selection; naive cells were then positively selected on CD45RA, and the negative fraction formed the memory subset. Blood was collected by leukapheresis, and PBMCs were isolated by Ficoll-Histopaque density gradient centrifugation and then cryopreserved in liquid nitrogen vapor phase. Purity and quantity of every magnetically sorted T cell population were checked by analytical flow cytometry. Genomic DNA was isolated from each sorted fraction and quantified by UV absorbance on a Nanodrop 2000c.

This specimen comes from a study of shared clonotypes between healthy human individuals (dated by TCRdb to about 2020). In terms of the full investigation: The cohort included three men and a couple of women between 18 and 49 years of age. Per donor, three plates each were used for CD4 naive and CD4 memory, two for CD8 naive, and one for CD8 memory. Blood TCR repertoires of a handful of healthy adults were deeply sequenced to estimate repertoire size and the extent of clonotype sharing between individuals. Libraries were prepared and TCR repertoires were sequenced by different laboratories using diverse techniques, in order to increase sequencing depth and limit assay-specific biases. Each donor's leukapheresis produced roughly between roughly 0.85 and 9.5 billion PBMCs. The study at large found these results: The genetic and exposure-history diversity represented was limited by the small number of donors. Rarefaction of sorted-subset datasets indicated incomplete sequencing despite the large sequencing depth. Based on pairwise subsampling, the degree of clonotype sharing among donors was expected to be affected by sequencing depth. Larger estimated clonotype richness was generally found for naive subsets than for memory subsets. Sampling was restricted to blood, and TCR repertoires in tissue are likely to differ from TCR repertoires in blood. Clonotypes shared by all four sorted-subset donors showed higher generation probabilities than non-shared clonotypes. Sharing across a few donors was observed for around 5% of naive CD4, over 3% of naive CD8, about 2.3% of memory CD4, and around 0.4% of memory CD8 clonotypes.

Using the deep immunoSEQ assay, TCR CDR3 regions were amplified from genomic DNA by multiplex PCR. For each cell subset, the extracted genomic DNA was distributed evenly across all wells of several immunoSEQ 96-well plates, and each plate served as one replicate. For sorted subsets, 150 to 250 ng genomic DNA, equal to tens of thousands of T cell genomes, was loaded into each replicate PCR. The purified libraries were quantified using a Qubit 3.0 fluorometer, sized with a Bioanalyzer 2100, and then quantified again using the KAPA Library Quantification kit. A separate single-read 150-cycle Illumina NextSeq 550 flow cell was used to sequence each immunoSEQ 96-well plate. Concerning the study's data processing: Because the immunoSEQ output held only junctional sequences and lacked quality scores, the filtering could not match the filtering applied to full-length reads. To assign V/J genes and CDR3, sequences were annotated using PyIR, a Python wrapper for IgBLAST v1.9, with IMGT germline references. Any read was removed if the V/J assignment was weak (E-value above 1e-6), the CDR3 was missing, or the read contained stop codons, out-of-frame junctions, or ambiguous translated residues. A V3J clonotype was defined by an identical inferred V gene, J gene, and CDR3 amino acid sequence. Percentage overlap between repertoires was calculated by dividing the number of shared unique clonotypes by the size of the smaller repertoire. Repertoire richness was assessed with RTK rarefaction, the Chao1 estimator, and Recon v2.1 estimates of unobserved clonotypes. OLGA was used to compute generation probabilities for all TCRbeta clonotypes that the gDNA method yielded from a handful of donors. TCRdb provides this immuneACCESS table in a form limited to in-frame rearrangements. Some clones are lacking; in checked studies, under half of them reflect an unresolved V gene, and why the rest are absent is not known. The V and J calls and clone size were taken over from that table, and D and trimming were inferred from the DNA. The sample yields under 650,000 clones; 96% were counted once. Together, the top ten hold roughly 0.06% of the sample.

A distance of 11 bases separates the germline ends of V and J, which lose 1 base and 3 bases respectively. The germline V gene specifies SGHRS as CDR1 and YFSETQ as CDR2. The CDR3, cysteine through phenylalanine, is 15 amino acids long. Left in the record is the CDR3 DNA by itself, 45 bases read in frame from the first base. The clonotype was recovered from a woman in her twenties or thirties in good health. The sequenced material came from naive CD4+ T cells sorted from blood. What the cell subset or site label conveys for this sample: CD45RA+ positively selected. The rearrangement joined TRBV5-1 to TRBJ2-1; TRBD2 could be the D gene, as 6 bases match. The DNA sequence follows: TGCGCCAGCAGCTTGTTGCCGGGAGACTACAATGAGCAGTTCTTC. Its coded protein is CASSLLPGDYNEQFF.